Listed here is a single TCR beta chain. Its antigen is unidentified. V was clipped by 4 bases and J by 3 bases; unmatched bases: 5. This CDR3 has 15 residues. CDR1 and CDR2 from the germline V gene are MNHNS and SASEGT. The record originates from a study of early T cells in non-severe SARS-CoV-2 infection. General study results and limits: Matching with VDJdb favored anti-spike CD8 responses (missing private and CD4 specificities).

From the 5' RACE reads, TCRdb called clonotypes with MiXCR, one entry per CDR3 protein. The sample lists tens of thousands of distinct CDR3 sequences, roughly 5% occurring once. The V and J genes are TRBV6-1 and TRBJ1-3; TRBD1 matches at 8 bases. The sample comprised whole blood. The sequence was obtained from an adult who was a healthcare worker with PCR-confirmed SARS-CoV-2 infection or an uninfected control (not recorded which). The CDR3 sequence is CASSGDRFFGNTIYF. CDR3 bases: TGTGCCAGCAGTGGGGACAGGTTTTTTGGAAACACCATATATTTT.